This T cell receptor beta chain emerged from a study of cytomegalovirus exposure and HLA in healthy donors. Study findings and constraints: In an earlier analysis, in some 600 donors, most V segments appeared productive either ~87% or ~30% of the time. Around 160 TCR beta chains were listed as cytomegalovirus-associated.

The CDR3 length is 14 residues. V was clipped by 2 bases and J by 7 bases, with 12 bases between them. Germline assignment: CDR1 SGDLS and CDR2 YYNGEE. As concerns this clone: Antigen specificity is unknown.

The study ran its PCR with 60 Vbeta and 13 Jbeta primers. Original handling: Roughly 11 million shared chains were among the about 80 million unique TCR beta chains that a later analysis counted. Generated by immunoSEQ multiplex PCR, the TCRdb table keeps only in-frame clones and is missing some. V, J and clone size derive from that table, while D and trimming were established from the DNA sequence. Of 160,000 or so clones in the sample, less than 80% were seen once. The rearrangement links TRBV9 to TRBJ2-2, with D perhaps matching TRBD2 (6 bases). The TCR comes from a man aged 40-49 years in good health and CMV-seronegative. Sequenced material: PBMCs. CDR3 in amino acids: CASSVDGGNGELFF. The CDR3 region has the DNA TGTGCCAGCAGCGTCGATGGGGGGAACGGGGAGCTGTTTTTT.